The present T cell receptor beta chain was sequenced within a study of CD8 T cells in ankylosing spondylitis. This clonotype has more than one count but fewer than ten. What it binds is not known. Study outcomes and limitations: It appeared that ankylosing spondylitis blood was characterized by a TCR beta motif of several highly homologous variants. Reported data indicate significant enrichment of disease-linked clones within matched ankylosing spondylitis synovial fluid.

CDR1 is MNHEY, CDR2 SVGAGI, per germline. Trimming left V 2 bases short and J 0 bases short, with 8 bases between. CDR3 length: 15 residues. Each CDR3 protein gets one entry after TCRdb re-called the 5' RACE reads with MiXCR. In the table there are about 450,000 distinct CDR3 sequences, 20% to 30% of which are singletons. The rearrangement joins TRBV6-5 to TRBJ1-5, with D hard to call. This clonotype originated in a male donor with ankylosing spondylitis. Sequenced: blood, either unsorted or a sorted T cell fraction (not recorded which). CDR3 protein: CASSYKRNSNQPQHF. The CDR3 DNA is TGTGCCAGCAGTTACAAGCGAAATAGCAATCAGCCCCAGCATTTT.